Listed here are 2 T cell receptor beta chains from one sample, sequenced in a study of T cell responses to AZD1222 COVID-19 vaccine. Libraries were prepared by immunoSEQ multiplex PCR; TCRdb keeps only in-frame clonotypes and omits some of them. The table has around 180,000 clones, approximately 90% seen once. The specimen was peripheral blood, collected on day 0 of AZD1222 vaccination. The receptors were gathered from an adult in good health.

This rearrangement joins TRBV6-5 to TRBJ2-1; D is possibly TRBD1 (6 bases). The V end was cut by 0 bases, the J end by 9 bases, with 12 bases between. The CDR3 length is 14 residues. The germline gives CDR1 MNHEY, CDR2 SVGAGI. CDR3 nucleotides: TGTGCCAGCAGTTACTCTCAGGGGCCCGGTGAGCAGTTCTTC. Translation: CASSYSQGPGEQFF.

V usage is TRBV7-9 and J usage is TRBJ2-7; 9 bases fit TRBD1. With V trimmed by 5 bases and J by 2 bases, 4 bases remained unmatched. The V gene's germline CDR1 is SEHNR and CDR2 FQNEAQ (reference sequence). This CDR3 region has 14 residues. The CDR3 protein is CASSLRDRAYEQYF. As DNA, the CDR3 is TGTGCCAGCAGCCTACGGGACAGGGCCTACGAGCAGTACTTC.